The rows below give T cell receptor beta chains drawn from one sample of a study of shared clonotypes between healthy human individuals. Clones were read by immunoSEQ multiplex PCR, and TCRdb kept only the in-frame ones, dropping some. Here the sample spans some 2.3 million clones, more than 85% being singletons. Sequenced input: naive CD4+ T cells from PBMCs. These receptors were taken from a man younger than 35 in good health. Some clones in this sample may be carry-over from other donors' samples. The CDR3 runs from the conserved cysteine through the conserved F or W. The D gene is left open where the match is weak. Clone size appears in some rows only: once, few, many, or a class for an expanded clone.

v_call	clone_size	d_call	j_call	cdr3_aa	cdr3_nt
TRBV5-4	.	TRBD1	TRBJ2-1	CASSAGTDPDEQFF	TGTGCCAGCAGCGCCGGGACAGACCCCGATGAGCAGTTCTTC
TRBV5-1	once	.	TRBJ2-1	CASSSPKGETNINEQFF	TGCGCCAGCAGCTCCCCCAAGGGGGAGACTAACATCAATGAGCAGTTCTTC
TRBV7-9	.	.	TRBJ1-2	CASSWEGGYFNYGYTF	TGTGCCAGCAGCTGGGAAGGGGGTTATTTTAACTATGGCTACACCTTC
TRBV27	.	TRBD1	TRBJ2-7	CASSLGQDYAYEQYF	TGTGCCAGCAGTTTGGGACAGGACTACGCCTACGAGCAGTACTTC
TRBV27	.	.	TRBJ1-2	CASRGIGGDYGYTF	TGTGCCAGCCGTGGGATTGGGGGAGACTATGGCTACACCTTC
TRBV2	.	.	TRBJ2-3	CASNGLAMSTDTQYF	TGTGCCAGCAACGGTTTGGCGATGAGCACAGATACGCAGTATTTT
TRBV6-4	.	TRBD2	TRBJ2-1	CASSVLAGGRSYNEQFF	TGTGCCAGCAGTGTACTAGCGGGAGGTCGATCCTACAATGAGCAGTTCTTC
TRBV28	.	TRBD1	TRBJ1-2	CASSGVQGAYGYGYTF	TGTGCCAGCAGTGGGGTCCAGGGGGCGTATGGCTATGGCTACACCTTC
TRBV5-6	.	.	TRBJ2-2	CASSFYNKRDTGELFF	TGTGCCAGCAGCTTCTACAACAAAAGGGACACCGGGGAGCTGTTTTTT
TRBV28	.	.	TRBJ2-2	CASSLGLASALRGELFF	TGTGCCAGCAGTTTAGGGTTGGCTAGCGCCCTGAGAGGGGAGCTGTTTTTT
TRBV28	once	TRBD2	TRBJ2-3	CASSLGLAGASGSDTQYF	TGTGCCAGCAGTTTAGGACTAGCGGGAGCTTCGGGGTCAGATACGCAGTATTTT
TRBV28	.	.	TRBJ1-5	CASRPMTNQPQHF	TGTGCCAGCAGACCCATGACAAATCAGCCCCAGCATTTT
TRBV5-1	.	TRBD2	TRBJ2-3	CASSLAGGLAGGPYGTDTQYF	TGCGCCAGCAGCTTGGCAGGGGGACTAGCGGGAGGGCCGTATGGGACAGATACGCAGTATTTT
TRBV18	.	TRBD1	TRBJ1-3	CASSPGQGAGNTIYF	TGTGCCAGCTCACCGGGACAGGGGGCTGGAAACACCATATATTTT
TRBV11-3	.	TRBD2	TRBJ2-1	CASSLDREGPEQFF	TGTGCCAGCAGCTTAGATCGGGAGGGGCCTGAGCAGTTCTTC
TRBV5-6	.	TRBD1	TRBJ1-1	CASSPGTVEAFF	TGTGCCAGCAGCCCAGGGACAGTTGAAGCTTTCTTT
TRBV30	.	TRBD1	TRBJ2-5	CAYDRTGVLQETQYF	TGTGCCTACGACAGGACAGGGGTCCTTCAAGAGACCCAGTACTTC
TRBV5-4	.	TRBD1	TRBJ2-1	CASSSGDRAYNEQFF	TGTGCCAGCAGCTCGGGGGACAGGGCCTACAATGAGCAGTTCTTC
TRBV7-9	.	TRBD2	TRBJ2-1	CASSLAHLVAGYNEQFF	TGTGCCAGCAGCTTAGCGCATCTAGTAGCGGGGTACAATGAGCAGTTCTTC
TRBV2	few	.	TRBJ2-2	CASAQMNTGELFF	TGTGCCAGCGCCCAAATGAACACCGGGGAGCTGTTTTTT
TRBV6-5	.	.	TRBJ2-5	CASSFNREGTQYF	TGTGCCAGCAGCTTTAACAGGGAAGGGACCCAGTACTTC
TRBV11-3	.	TRBD1	TRBJ2-1	CATITDGTEAGRQPNEQFF	TGTGCCACCATAACTGACGGGACAGAAGCCGGCCGCCAACCCAATGAGCAGTTCTTC
TRBV28	.	.	TRBJ1-2	CASKVASGDGYTF	TGTGCCAGCAAAGTTGCCTCGGGGGATGGCTACACCTTC
TRBV18	.	.	TRBJ1-5	CASSLGPGDQPQHF	TGTGCCAGCTCACTGGGGCCGGGAGATCAGCCCCAGCATTTT
TRBV19	.	TRBD1	TRBJ1-2	CASSAPGQKLPGYTF	TGTGCCAGTAGTGCCCCGGGACAGAAGTTACCTGGCTACACCTTC
TRBV30	.	.	TRBJ1-3	CAWSVLGSGNTIYF	TGTGCCTGGAGTGTACTAGGGTCTGGAAACACCATATATTTT
TRBV7-3	.	.	TRBJ2-1	CASSLSTASYNEQFF	TGTGCCAGCAGTCTTTCTACCGCTTCCTACAATGAGCAGTTCTTC
TRBV7-2	.	.	TRBJ2-7	CASSRQGPYEQYF	TGTGCCAGCAGCCGTCAGGGCCCCTACGAGCAGTACTTC
TRBV4-2	.	.	TRBJ2-3	CASSQTGGGGTDTQYF	TGTGCCAGCAGCCAAACGGGCGGAGGGGGCACAGATACGCAGTATTTT
TRBV7-3	.	TRBD1	TRBJ2-5	CASSLKAGTAYQETQYF	TGTGCCAGCAGCTTAAAGGCCGGGACAGCGTACCAAGAGACCCAGTACTTC
TRBV5-1	.	TRBD1	TRBJ2-5	CASSGTGQGQETQYF	TGCGCCAGCAGCGGAACGGGACAGGGCCAAGAGACCCAGTACTTC
TRBV28	once	.	TRBJ2-7	CASSRGTAGEQYF	TGTGCCAGCAGTCGAGGGACAGCGGGGGAGCAGTACTTC
TRBV19	.	TRBD2	TRBJ2-3	CASSFGGRGTDTQYF	TGTGCCAGTAGTTTCGGCGGGAGGGGCACAGATACGCAGTATTTT
TRBV9	once	.	TRBJ2-7	CASSVDLPGSGEQYF	TGTGCCAGCAGCGTAGATTTACCAGGGTCGGGCGAGCAGTACTTC
TRBV11-2	once	.	TRBJ1-2	CASSVGAGSYTF	TGTGCCAGCAGCGTGGGAGCGGGGAGCTACACCTTC
TRBV28	.	TRBD1	TRBJ2-1	CASSPQTGGNDDEQFF	TGTGCCAGCAGTCCCCAGACAGGGGGGAACGACGATGAGCAGTTCTTC
TRBV11-2	once	TRBD1	TRBJ2-2	CASSLGQANTGELFF	TGTGCCAGCAGCCTTGGACAGGCGAACACCGGGGAGCTGTTTTTT
TRBV5-5	.	.	TRBJ2-6	CASSIRGETGANVLTF	TGTGCCAGCAGTATCAGGGGCGAAACTGGGGCCAACGTCCTGACTTTC
TRBV2	.	TRBD1	TRBJ1-1	CASTLDRATEAFF	TGTGCCAGCACCCTGGACAGGGCAACTGAAGCTTTCTTT
TRBV5-4	.	.	TRBJ2-5	CASSLDGGGGETQYF	TGTGCCAGCAGCTTGGATGGCGGTGGGGGGGAGACCCAGTACTTC
TRBV5-1	.	.	TRBJ1-1	CASSLGGAATEAFF	TGCGCCAGCAGCTTGGGGGGCGCGGCCACTGAAGCTTTCTTT
TRBV5-1	.	.	TRBJ2-7	CASSPLGEGEQYF	TGCGCCAGCAGCCCCCTCGGGGAAGGCGAGCAGTACTTC
TRBV28	.	TRBD1	TRBJ2-7	CATEADRGYYQQYF	TGTGCCACTGAGGCGGACAGGGGCTACTATCAGCAGTACTTC
TRBV5-4	.	.	TRBJ2-3	CASSLDSDTQYF	TGTGCCAGCAGCTTGGATTCCGATACGCAGTATTTT
TRBV5-1	.	TRBD1	TRBJ1-1	CASSFTGGERAFF	TGCGCCAGCAGCTTCACAGGGGGCGAGCGAGCTTTCTTT
TRBV6-5	.	.	TRBJ1-4	CTSSYSGGKLFF	TGTACCAGCAGTTACTCAGGTGGAAAACTGTTTTTT
TRBV20-1	few	.	TRBJ1-4	CSAWDEKLFF	TGCAGTGCTTGGGATGAAAAACTGTTTTTT
TRBV6-5	.	TRBD2	TRBJ2-3	CASSYAGGLRDTQYF	TGTGCCAGCAGTTATGCGGGAGGGCTGAGAGATACGCAGTATTTT
TRBV28	.	TRBD1	TRBJ2-1	CASNTGGDRDNYNEQFF	TGTGCCAGCAACACAGGGGGCGACCGGGACAACTACAATGAGCAGTTCTTC
TRBV7-2	.	.	TRBJ2-2	CASSRRESGELFF	TGTGCCAGCAGCCGCCGCGAGTCCGGGGAGCTGTTTTTT
TRBV9	once	.	TRBJ2-3	CASSALRDLTNTDTQYF	TGTGCCAGCAGCGCGCTCCGGGACTTAACTAACACAGATACGCAGTATTTT
TRBV4-1	.	.	TRBJ1-4	CASSQGPTNEKLFF	TGCGCCAGCAGCCAAGGCCCCACTAATGAAAAACTGTTTTTT
TRBV7-2	.	.	TRBJ2-1	CASSFMRGMGAEQFF	TGTGCCAGCAGCTTCATGAGAGGGATGGGAGCTGAGCAGTTCTTC
TRBV28	few	TRBD1	TRBJ1-5	CASSQRIGTGNQPQHF	TGTGCCAGCAGTCAACGGATCGGGACAGGCAATCAGCCCCAGCATTTT
TRBV7-9	.	.	TRBJ1-1	CASSPPGLRNTEAFF	TGTGCCAGCAGCCCCCCGGGTTTAAGGAACACTGAAGCTTTCTTT
TRBV5-1	.	TRBD1	TRBJ1-2	CASSLAYGTANNYGYTF	TGCGCCAGCAGCTTGGCCTATGGGACAGCTAATAACTATGGCTACACCTTC
TRBV2	.	.	TRBJ2-1	CASSEFGYNEQFF	TGTGCCAGCAGTGAGTTCGGGTACAATGAGCAGTTCTTC